The 2 T cell receptor beta chains below come from one sample, sequenced in a study of OX40 agonist ivuxolimab in advanced cancers. Assay used: immunoSEQ multiplex PCR; TCRdb lists only in-frame clones, some missing. The data show 70,000 to 80,000 clones, 70% to 90% seen once. The material sequenced was CD4+ or CD8+ T cells sorted from blood, taken in a trial of the OX40 agonist ivuxolimab. The source of these receptors is an adult with an advanced solid tumor such as melanoma, head and neck, liver or kidney cancer.

V is TRBV19 and J is TRBJ2-1; D not certain. This CDR3 spans 13 amino acids. V lost 10 bases to trimming and J lost 4 bases, with 14 bases between them. CDR1 and CDR2 from the germline V gene are LNHDA and SQIVND (reference sequence). The CDR3 region is CATSVRIYNEQFF. The CDR3 DNA reads TGTGCCACCTCAGTGCGGATTTACAATGAGCAGTTCTTC. Filled out from reference TRBV19 and TRBJ2-1, the complete variable domain reads DGGITQSPKYLFRKEGQNVTLSCEQNLNHDAMYWYRQDPGQGLRLIYYSQIVNDFQKGDIAEGYSVSREKKESFPLTVTSAQKNPTAFYLCATSVRIYNEQFFGPGTRLTVL.

On this clone itself: The sample holds other DNA sequences that translate to the same CDR3. This CDR3 reads CASSFGGSTDTQYF. For the CDR3, the DNA is TGCGCCAGCAGCTTTGGCGGAAGCACAGATACGCAGTATTTT. The gene calls are TRBV5-1 and TRBJ2-3, with D unresolved. Trimming shortened V by 2 bases and J by 0 bases, and 7 bases separated the two germline ends. Germline-derived CDR1 and CDR2 are SGHRS and YFSETQ. The CDR3 is made up of 14 amino acids.